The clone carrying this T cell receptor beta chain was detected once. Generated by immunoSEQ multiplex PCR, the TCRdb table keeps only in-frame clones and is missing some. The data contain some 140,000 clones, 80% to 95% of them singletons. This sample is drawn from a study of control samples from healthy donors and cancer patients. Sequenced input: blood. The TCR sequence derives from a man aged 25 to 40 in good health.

Here the CDR3 reads CASSSEGNQPQHF. The CDR3 region has the DNA TGCGCCAGCAGCTCGGAGGGCAATCAGCCCCAGCATTTT. The gene calls are TRBV5-1 and TRBJ1-5, with D hard to call. CDR1 and CDR2 (germline): SGHRS, YFSETQ. V lost 3 bases and J lost 2, with 6 bases in between. The CDR3 is 13 residues long.